This T cell receptor (beta chain) was identified during a study of shared clonotypes between healthy human individuals. Libraries were prepared by immunoSEQ multiplex PCR; TCRdb keeps only in-frame clonotypes and omits some of them. The table lists millions of clones, more than 90% of them singletons. The trim removed 5 bases at V and 6 bases at J, leaving 7 bases unmatched. CDR1 and CDR2 from the germline V gene are MGHDK and SYGVNS. The CDR3 is 14 residues long. The sequenced sample was naive CD4+ T cells sorted from blood. Specified subset: CD45RA+ positively selected. The TCR was taken from a man aged 18 to 29 in good health. The rearrangement uses TRBV25-1 and TRBJ1-2; 9 bases align to TRBD1. The chain's CDR3 is CASSTGGFGDGYTF. Here the CDR3 DNA reads TGTGCCAGCAGTACAGGGGGCTTTGGCGATGGCTACACCTTC.